The 30 T cell receptor beta chains below all came from one sample that was sequenced in a study of T cell changes during pregnancy in multiple sclerosis. Profiled with immunoSEQ multiplex PCR; TCRdb holds only in-frame clones, not every one. This table has tens of thousands of clones, around 94% appearing once. The starting material was peripheral blood, obtained in the third trimester of pregnancy. Source of these receptors: a female donor in good health, enrolled as a control in a pregnancy study.

The J gene is TRBJ2-1, the V gene TRBV10-3; 7 nucleotides agree with TRBD2. CDR1 is ENHRY, CDR2 SYGVKD, per germline. J lost 3 bases, V lost 10 bases, and 18 bases had no gene match. The CDR3 is 17 residues long. The chain's CDR3 is CATQGGAGGTIYNEQFF. CDR3 bases: TGTGCCACCCAAGGAGGCGCGGGCGGGACTATCTACAATGAGCAGTTCTTC.

The gene calls are TRBV6-5 and TRBJ2-3; no clear D gene. Trimming cost V 5 bases and J 5 bases, with 8 bases left between them. CDR3 length: 12 residues. Germline V gives CDR1 MNHEY, CDR2 SVGAGI. The CDR3 sequence is CASSTARDTQYF. CDR3 sequence (DNA): TGTGCCAGCAGTACCGCGAGAGATACGCAGTATTTT.

V is TRBV6-1 and J is TRBJ2-3; 9 bases agree with TRBD1. Germline trimming cut 3 bases from V and 4 bases from J; bases unmatched to any gene: 8. The CDR3 consists of 16 residues. The V gene's germline CDR1 is MNHNS and CDR2 SASEGT. DNA of the CDR3: TGTGCCAGCAGTGACCCCGGGACAGGGCTTTCAGATACGCAGTATTTT. Translating it yields CASSDPGTGLSDTQYF.

The rearrangement links TRBV10-2 to TRBJ1-5; 10 nucleotides line up with TRBD1. Germline V gene sequence: CDR1 WSHSY, CDR2 SAAADI. CDR3 length: 14 residues. V gave up 3 bases and J gave up 9 bases; unmatched junction bases: 5. The CDR3 reads CASSDGDRGRPQHF. The CDR3 nucleotides are TGCGCCAGCAGTGACGGGGACAGGGGTCGGCCCCAGCATTTT.

This chain joins TRBV28 and TRBJ1-1, with D tentatively TRBD1 (5 bases). Trimming took off 2 bases at V and 4 bases at J, with 14 bases between the two ends. This CDR3 is 15 amino acids long. Germline V gene sequence: CDR1 MDHEN, CDR2 SYDVKM. CDR3 DNA: TGTGCCAGCAGTTTAATAGGGCCGACAGTCACTGAAGCTTTCTTT. Protein sequence: CASSLIGPTVTEAFF. Full variable domain (outside the CDR3, taken from reference TRBV28 and TRBJ1-1): DVKVTQSSRYLVKRTGEKVFLECVQDMDHENMFWYRQDPGLGLRLIYFSYDVKMKEKGDIPEGYSVSREKKERFSLILESASTNQTSMYLCASSLIGPTVTEAFFGQGTRLTVV.

The chain recombines TRBV7-9 with TRBJ2-1; 9 bases are a match to TRBD2. Germline V gene data show CDR1 as SEHNR and CDR2 as FQNEAQ (reference sequence). J gave up 5 bases and V 7 bases, and 9 bases lay outside the gene matches. This CDR3 region has 15 residues. CDR3 in amino acids: CASNSPLAGNNEQFF. In nucleotides, the CDR3 is TGTGCCAGCAACTCCCCCCTAGCGGGGAACAATGAGCAGTTCTTC.

This chain links TRBV7-2 with TRBJ2-5; TRBD2 matches 8 bases. This CDR3 contains 14 residues. V dropped 5 bases and J dropped 5; count of bases not matched to a gene: 7. Germline V gives CDR1 SGHTA, CDR2 FQGNSA. CDR3: CASSKSGSGETQYF. In DNA, the CDR3 is TGTGCCAGCAGCAAGAGCGGGAGCGGCGAGACCCAGTACTTC.

The genes are TRBV7-8 and TRBJ1-1; a weak D match, TRBD1 (6 bases). The germline V gene has CDR1 SGHVS and CDR2 FQNEAQ. Trimming took 4 bases from V and 1 from J, leaving 13 bases between them. This CDR3 has 15 residues. This chain's CDR3 is CASSYTGTTNTEAFF. The CDR3 DNA reads as TGTGCCAGCAGCTACACCGGGACAACGAACACTGAAGCTTTCTTT.

The genes are TRBV19 and TRBJ2-2, with unresolved D. Trimming took 3 bases from V and 3 from J, leaving 11 bases between them. The germline gives CDR1 LNHDA, CDR2 SQIVND (reference sequence). The CDR3 totals 15 residues. CDR3 nucleotide sequence: TGTGCCAGTAGTATGTTCTGGTCAGACACCGGGGAGCTGTTTTTT. Protein product: CASSMFWSDTGELFF.

J is TRBJ2-5 and V is TRBV2; a possible D gene is TRBD1 (5 bases). CDR3 length: 13 residues. The germline V gene encodes CDR1 SNHLY and CDR2 FYNNEI. The V gene lost 8 bases and the J gene lost 1 base, with 11 bases spanning the gap. CDR3 loop: CASCRQTQETQYF. In nucleotides, the CDR3 is TGTGCCAGCTGTCGACAGACCCAAGAGACCCAGTACTTC.

The rearrangement joins TRBV5-4 to TRBJ2-7; the D gene is possibly TRBD2 (6 bases). V lost 9 bases to trimming and J lost 4 bases, with 17 bases between them. The CDR3 loop spans 13 amino acids. CDR1 and CDR2 (germline): SGHNT, YYREEE (reference sequence). In DNA, the CDR3 is TGTGCCACTACAAACGGGAGAAGGTACGAGCAGTACTTC. Translating gives CATTNGRRYEQYF. The full variable domain, its missing parts supplied by reference TRBV5-4 and TRBJ2-7, is ETGVTQSPTHLIKTRGQQVTLRCSSQSGHNTVSWYQQALGQGPQFIFQYYREEENGRGNFPPRFSGLQFPNYSSELNVNALELDDSALYLCATTNGRRYEQYFGPGTRLTVT.

V and J are TRBV6-5 and TRBJ2-7, with 7 nucleotides matching TRBD1. V gave up 0 bases and J gave up 5 bases; unmatched junction bases: 4. The germline V gene encodes CDR1 MNHEY and CDR2 SVGAGI. The CDR3 is 14 amino acids. The CDR3 loop is CASSYSPGGNEQYF. As DNA, the CDR3 is TGTGCCAGCAGTTACTCTCCAGGGGGAAACGAGCAGTACTTC.

V and J are TRBV5-6 and TRBJ1-1; TRBD1 matches at 8 bases. V was pared by 3 bases and J by 1 base, with 2 bases of the junction left unmatched. The CDR3 extends over 14 amino acids. The germline CDR1 and CDR2 sequences are SGHDT and YYEEEE. DNA of the CDR3: TGTGCCAGCAGCTACAGGGGGGGGAACACTGAAGCTTTCTTT. This codes for CASSYRGGNTEAFF. The full variable domain, rest sourced from reference TRBV5-6 and TRBJ1-1, is DAGVTQSPTHLIKTRGQQVTLRCSPKSGHDTVSWYQQALGQGPQFIFQYYEEEERQRGNFPDRFSGHQFPNYSSELNVNALLLGDSALYLCASSYRGGNTEAFFGQGTRLTVV.

The chain employs TRBV7-3 and TRBJ2-2; the match to TRBD2 covers 7 bases. CDR1 and CDR2 (germline): SGHTA, FQGTGA. Trimming removed 1 base from V and 4 bases from J; junction bases left unmatched: 3. The CDR3 extends over 15 amino acids. CDR3 sequence (DNA): TGTGCCAGCAGCTTAATGACTAGCTCCACCGGGGAGCTGTTTTTT. It is translated as CASSLMTSSTGELFF.

V usage is TRBV27 and J usage is TRBJ1-5, with D tentatively TRBD1 (5 bases). The germline V and J ends were trimmed by 3 bases and 2 bases, with 11 bases remaining between them. This CDR3 contains 15 residues. Germline CDR1 and CDR2: MNHEY and SMNVEV (reference sequence). In nucleotides, the CDR3 is TGTGCCAGCAGTTTTTTGACAGACGGCAATCAGCCCCAGCATTTT. Encoded protein: CASSFLTDGNQPQHF.

The CDR3 DNA follows: TGTGCCAGCAGACAGGACTCTGGAAACACCATATATTTT. Its protein product is CASRQDSGNTIYF. V and J are TRBV2 and TRBJ1-3, with D perhaps matching TRBD1 (5 bases). The CDR3 is made up of 13 amino acids. The germline V gene encodes CDR1 SNHLY and CDR2 FYNNEI. Trimming took 6 bases from V and 0 from J, leaving 6 bases between them. Full variable domain (outside the CDR3, taken from reference TRBV2 and TRBJ1-3): EPEVTQTPSHQVTQMGQEVILRCVPISNHLYFYWYRQILGQKVEFLVSFYNNEISEKSEIFDDQFSVERPDGSNFTLKIRSTKLEDSAMYFCASRQDSGNTIYFGEGSWLTVV.

V is TRBV19 and J is TRBJ1-5; no firm D call. With 3 bases removed from V and 0 bases from J, the gap between germline ends came to 15 bases. There are 17 residues in the CDR3. Germline V gene data show CDR1 as LNHDA and CDR2 as SQIVND (reference sequence). The CDR3 DNA reads as TGTGCCAGTAGTATTTTCTGGGCAGAAACTAGCAATCAGCCCCAGCATTTT. Translated: CASSIFWAETSNQPQHF.

This chain uses TRBV10-1 with TRBJ2-3; unclear D gene. The ends were cut back, 7 bases at V and 0 bases at J, with 8 bases in the middle. Germline assignment: CDR1 WNHNN and CDR2 SYGVQD (reference sequence). The CDR3 is 13 residues long. The CDR3, as DNA: TGCGCCAGCAATCTGACTAGCACAGATACGCAGTATTTT. Translated, it gives CASNLTSTDTQYF.

The rearrangement links TRBV4-3 to TRBJ2-1, with 7 bases that match TRBD2. The length of the CDR3 is 16 residues. Germline V gene data show CDR1 as LGHNA and CDR2 as YSLEER. V was clipped by 5 bases and J by 9 bases; unmatched bases: 16. In nucleotides, the CDR3 is TGCGCCAGCAGCTATACCGACGTAGGGAGGGGAAGTGAGCAGTTCTTC. Translation gives CASSYTDVGRGSEQFF.

As DNA, the CDR3 is TGTGCCTGGAGTAAACAGAACACAGATACGCAGTATTTT. It codes for CAWSKQNTDTQYF. This chain connects TRBV30 to TRBJ2-3; D unresolved. The germline V gene has CDR1 GTSNPN and CDR2 SVGIG (reference sequence). The CDR3 totals 13 residues. Deletions cut 2 bases from V and 2 bases from J, with 8 bases between.

The J gene is TRBJ2-7, the V gene TRBV10-3, with a tentative D call TRBD1 (5 bases). This CDR3 is built from 13 residues. The V gene's germline CDR1 is ENHRY and CDR2 SYGVKD. With 3 bases removed from V and 0 bases from J, the gap between germline ends came to 6 bases. The CDR3 sequence: CAISDRASYEQYF. The CDR3 bases are TGTGCCATCAGTGACAGGGCCTCCTACGAGCAGTACTTC.

This clone was seen a handful of times. The chain has TRBV7-9 and TRBJ2-5; no reliable D call. In germline, CDR1 is SEHNR, CDR2 FQNEAQ (reference sequence). The CDR3 sequence is 15 residues long. Trimming shortened V by 0 bases and J by 2 bases, and 10 bases separated the two germline ends. The CDR3 DNA reads as TGTGCCAGCAGCTTAGCCTCCAGGTTACAAGAGACCCAGTACTTC. Translating it yields CASSLASRLQETQYF.

The chain links TRBV7-8 to TRBJ2-3; 9 bases align to TRBD2. V trimming: 5 bases; J trimming: 0 bases; junction bases outside the gene matches: 15. The germline V gene has CDR1 SGHVS and CDR2 FQNEAQ. This CDR3 is 19 amino acids long. The CDR3 nucleotides are TGTGCCAGCAGCCTCTGGGGGAGGCCGGGACTAGCTAGCACAGATACGCAGTATTTT. This sequence encodes CASSLWGRPGLASTDTQYF. The whole variable domain, remainder taken from reference TRBV7-8 and TRBJ2-3, is GAGVSQSPRYKVAKRGQDVALRCDPISGHVSLFWYQQALGQGPEFLTYFQNEAQLDKSGLPSDRFFAERPEGSVSTLKIQRTQQEDSAVYLCASSLWGRPGLASTDTQYFGPGTRLTVL.

CDR3 amino acids: CASSLGGRFEQFF. CDR3 sequence (DNA): TGTGCCAGCAGCTTAGGCGGGAGGTTCGAGCAGTTCTTC. The chain combines TRBV11-3 with TRBJ2-1; 8 nucleotides agree with TRBD2. CDR3 length equals 13 residues. Germline V gene sequence: CDR1 SGHNT, CDR2 YENEEA. Trimming took 1 base from V and 10 from J; bases not matched to a gene: 3.

This chain joins TRBV19 and TRBJ1-6, with D maybe TRBD1 (6 bases). Germline lookup yields CDR1 LNHDA and CDR2 SQIVND (reference sequence). The V end lost 6 bases, the J end lost 0 bases, and 12 bases lay between the germline ends. CDR3 length: 16 residues. DNA of the CDR3: TGTGCCAGTAGAAAGGGACAACACTCCTATAATTCACCCCTCCACTTT. Its translation: CASRKGQHSYNSPLHF.

V gene TRBV5-1 combines with J gene TRBJ2-1, with 9 bases identical to TRBD2. The V gene end was trimmed by 4 bases and the J gene end by 3 bases; junction bases not matched to a gene: 32. The CDR3 length is 24 residues. Germline V gene data show CDR1 as SGHRS and CDR2 as YFSETQ. In nucleotides, the CDR3 is TGCGCCAGCAGCGATTCGGGTCGACCGCTAACCCTGCAGGGCGGGAGGGTCCTCTACAATGAGCAGTTCTTC. Its protein product is CASSDSGRPLTLQGGRVLYNEQFF.

V and J are TRBV5-1 and TRBJ1-1; a possible D gene is TRBD1 (5 bases). The CDR3 is made up of 16 amino acids. CDR1 is SGHRS and CDR2 is YFSETQ in the germline V gene. Trimming left V 4 bases short and J 1 base short, with 17 bases between. CDR3 DNA: TGCGCCAGCAGCAAAACCCCGGGACTCGGGAACACTGAAGCTTTCTTT. It specifies CASSKTPGLGNTEAFF.

The chain carries TRBV14 and TRBJ2-7; 10 bases are shared with TRBD1. V was clipped by 4 bases and J by 9 bases; unmatched bases: 6. The CDR3 is 13 amino acids. Germline V CDR1 and CDR2: SGHDN, FVKESK. The CDR3 nucleotides are TGTGCCAGCAGCCCATCAGGACAGGGGGGGCAGTACTTC. It is translated as CASSPSGQGGQYF. Combining the CDR3 with reference TRBV14 and TRBJ2-7 gives the whole variable domain EAGVTQFPSHSVIEKGQTVTLRCDPISGHDNLYWYRRVMGKEIKFLLHFVKESKQDESGMPNNRFLAERTGGTYSTLKVQPAELEDSGVYFCASSPSGQGGQYFGPGTRLTVT.

This clone was detected only once. The chain links TRBV7-9 to TRBJ2-1; tentative D call: TRBD1 (6 bases). Germline CDR1 reads SEHNR; CDR2 reads FQNEAQ (reference sequence). V lost 5 bases and J 3 bases, leaving 17 bases between the germline ends. CDR3 length: 16 residues. CDR3 in DNA: TGTGCCAGCAGCCTCATGGGGGCCCTAGGCTACAATGAGCAGTTCTTC. Protein sequence: CASSLMGALGYNEQFF.

CDR3 DNA sequence: TGTGCCAGAAGCTTGATCCCCGGGACAGGGGACCACACAGATACGCAGTATTTT. Amino acid sequence: CARSLIPGTGDHTDTQYF. The gene calls are TRBV5-3 and TRBJ2-3, with 10 bases lining up with TRBD1. TRBV5-3 is an ORF for which the function is uncertain. This CDR3 contains 18 residues. J lost 2 bases, V lost 1 base, and 10 bases had no gene match.